The 28 T cell receptor beta chains below were found in one sample sequenced in a study of shared clonotypes between healthy human individuals. Assay used: immunoSEQ multiplex PCR; TCRdb lists only in-frame clones, some missing. The table shows some 500,000 clones, with 90% to 97% occurring only once. The sequenced sample was naive CD4+ T cells sorted from blood. Subset in this sample: CD45RA+ positively selected. The receptors stem from a woman aged 25 to 39 in good health.

This clone has only one observation. The V and J genes are TRBV7-2 and TRBJ2-1; 14 positions match TRBD2. Germline-derived CDR1 and CDR2 are SGHTA and FQGNSA. CDR3 size: 16 residues. V lost 5 bases to trimming and J lost 7 bases; unmatched junction nucleotides: 7. CDR3 coding DNA: TGTGCCAGCAGCCTAACAAGGACTAGCGGGAGGAATGAGCAGTTCTTC. Encoded protein: CASSLTRTSGRNEQFF.

This chain joins TRBV28 and TRBJ2-3; 8 bases map to TRBD2. The trim removed 5 bases at V and 2 bases at J, leaving 9 bases unmatched. The CDR3 is made up of 16 amino acids. CDR1 is MDHEN and CDR2 is SYDVKM in the germline V gene. CDR3 DNA: TGTGCCAGCAGTCCCATAGCGGGACTTCCCACAGATACGCAGTATTTT. Its translation: CASSPIAGLPTDTQYF. Looking up the rest from reference TRBV28 and TRBJ2-3 gives the full variable domain: DVKVTQSSRYLVKRTGEKVFLECVQDMDHENMFWYRQDPGLGLRLIYFSYDVKMKEKGDIPEGYSVSREKKERFSLILESASTNQTSMYLCASSPIAGLPTDTQYFGPGTRLTVL.

This clone was seen only a few times. The chain employs TRBV5-1 and TRBJ1-4; D perhaps matches TRBD1 (5 bases). Germline V gene sequence: CDR1 SGHRS, CDR2 YFSETQ. Trimming pared 1 base from V and 6 bases from J, leaving 10 bases between. The CDR3 covers 14 residues. The CDR3 reads CASSLLGDDEKLFF. CDR3 DNA sequence: TGCGCCAGCAGCTTGTTAGGGGACGATGAAAAACTGTTTTTT.

The gene calls are TRBV28 and TRBJ2-2; TRBD1 is a possible D gene (5 bases). Deletions cut 4 bases from V and 0 bases from J, with 12 bases between. Germline values: CDR1 MDHEN, CDR2 SYDVKM. The CDR3 has 16 amino acids. For the CDR3, the DNA is TGTGCCAGCAGTTCCCCAGGACATCCGAACACCGGGGAGCTGTTTTTT. This translates into CASSSPGHPNTGELFF.

This clone came up once. The sample contains more than one DNA sequence encoding this CDR3. CDR3 region: CASSPPGETQYF. CDR3 sequence (DNA): TGTGCCAGCTCACCACCGGGAGAGACCCAGTACTTC. The chain recombines TRBV18 with TRBJ2-5; the D is unclear. V gave up 0 bases and J gave up 4 bases, with 3 bases separating them. CDR1 KGHSH and CDR2 LQKENI come from the germline V gene. CDR3 length equals 12 residues.

The chain combines TRBV27 with TRBJ2-7, with 7 nucleotides matching TRBD2. This CDR3 is 13 amino acids long. In germline, CDR1 is MNHEY, CDR2 SMNVEV (reference sequence). V was pared by 5 bases and J by 7 bases, with 8 bases of the junction left unmatched. For the CDR3, the DNA is TGTGCCAGCAGTCGGGGAGGGAGCTGGGAGCAGTACTTC. Its protein is CASSRGGSWEQYF.

The rearrangement uses TRBV6-1 and TRBJ1-5, with TRBD1 matching over 7 bases. CDR3 length: 16 residues. Germline V CDR1 and CDR2: MNHNS, SASEGT. With 4 bases clipped from V and 0 bases from J, the junction kept 6 bases outside the gene matches. This CDR3 reads CASSAQGPSSNQPQHF. The CDR3 coding sequence is TGTGCCAGCAGTGCACAGGGGCCATCTAGCAATCAGCCCCAGCATTTT.

This chain uses TRBV5-8 with TRBJ2-1; weak D call: TRBD2 (5 bases). Germline assignment: CDR1 SGHTS and CDR2 YDEGEE. Trimming took off 6 bases at V and 3 bases at J, with 19 bases between the two ends. The CDR3 covers 16 residues. The CDR3 sequence: CASTRGRKRDYNEQFF. The CDR3 DNA follows: TGTGCCAGCACCCGGGGAAGGAAAAGAGACTACAATGAGCAGTTCTTC.

The V gene is TRBV19, the J gene TRBJ2-5; 7 positions agree with TRBD2. The DNA matches TRBJ2-7 better at its end, which makes the J call doubtful. CDR3 length: 14 amino acids. Germline-derived CDR1 and CDR2 are LNHDA and SQIVND (reference sequence). The CDR3 reads CASSIGREKDEQYF. CDR3 bases: TGTGCCAGTAGTATTGGGAGGGAGAAAGACGAGCAGTACTTC.

The chain uses TRBV27 and TRBJ2-5; D is perhaps TRBD2 (6 bases). CDR1 MNHEY and CDR2 SMNVEV come from the germline V gene (reference sequence). The V gene lost 6 bases and the J gene lost 1 base, with 15 bases spanning the gap. CDR3 size: 15 residues. The CDR3 coding sequence is TGTGCCAGCAGGGATCATAGCGGTTCCCAAGAGACCCAGTACTTC. It translates to CASRDHSGSQETQYF.

The chain combines TRBV28 with TRBJ1-6; perhaps TRBD1 as D (5 bases). This CDR3 region has 14 residues. V dropped 7 bases and J dropped 8 bases, with 15 bases sitting between them. Germline V gene data show CDR1 as MDHEN and CDR2 as SYDVKM. The CDR3 coding sequence is TGTGCCAGCATAGGCCCACGGACACATTCACCCCTCCACTTT. It codes for CASIGPRTHSPLHF.

In this sample, this clone turned up once. V and J are TRBV5-5 and TRBJ2-3; the D is unclear. The CDR3 has 15 residues. V lost 0 bases, J lost 4 bases, and 12 bases lay in between. Germline V lookup: CDR1 SGHKS, CDR2 YYEKEE (reference sequence). The CDR3 DNA reads as TGTGCCAGCAGCTTGGGGATGGGGTTCCCAGATACGCAGTATTTT. Translation: CASSLGMGFPDTQYF.

The rearrangement uses TRBV6-1 and TRBJ2-5, with 8 nucleotides matching TRBD1. The junction had 10 bases not matched to a gene; V was cut back by 8 bases and J by 5 bases. The germline V gene has CDR1 MNHNS and CDR2 SASEGT. The CDR3 loop spans 14 amino acids. The CDR3 region is CASHGTGESETQYF. CDR3 sequence (DNA): TGTGCCAGCCACGGGACAGGTGAAAGCGAGACCCAGTACTTC.

The chain employs TRBV7-6 and TRBJ1-1, with no clear D. Trimming removed 5 bases from V and 2 bases from J, with 12 bases in between. CDR1 and CDR2 (germline): SGHVS, FNYEAQ. The CDR3 sequence is 14 residues long. DNA of the CDR3: TGTGCCAGCAGCCTTCAGACGGCTAACACTGAAGCTTTCTTT. Its protein is CASSLQTANTEAFF.

V is TRBV18 and J is TRBJ2-7, with 8 nucleotides matching TRBD1. CDR1 KGHSH and CDR2 LQKENI come from the germline V gene. The CDR3 extends over 14 amino acids. The ends lost 6 bases at V and 3 bases at J; junction bases unmatched: 7. This CDR3 is CASSQGTGFYEQYF. CDR3 bases: TGTGCCAGCTCCCAAGGGACAGGCTTCTACGAGCAGTACTTC.

This clone was seen a single time. This chain links TRBV6-7 with TRBJ1-5, with 8 nucleotides matching TRBD1. TRBV6-7 is placed among ORFs of uncertain function. The CDR3 sequence is 19 residues long. Trimming cost V 0 bases and J 0 bases; bases outside gene matches: 10. The CDR3 loop is CASSYSSDREPNSNQPQHF. Here the CDR3 DNA reads TGTGCCAGCAGTTACTCTTCGGACAGGGAACCTAATAGCAATCAGCCCCAGCATTTT.

V usage is TRBV5-1 and J usage is TRBJ1-4, with D maybe TRBD1 (6 bases). This CDR3 contains 14 residues. V lost 0 bases and J 5 bases, leaving 8 bases between the germline ends. Germline V gene sequence: CDR1 SGHRS, CDR2 YFSETQ. For the CDR3, the DNA is TGCGCCAGCAGCTTGGGACAGGAGAATGAAAAACTGTTTTTT. This encodes CASSLGQENEKLFF.

This chain joins TRBV2 and TRBJ2-3, with a possible D match to TRBD1 (6 bases). V shed 6 bases and J shed 5 bases, with 12 bases lying between them. Germline lookup yields CDR1 SNHLY and CDR2 FYNNEI. The CDR3 extends over 13 amino acids. The CDR3 DNA follows: TGTGCCAGCAGCAAGCGAGGGGGAGATACGCAGTATTTT. This translates into CASSKRGGDTQYF.

This clone showed up just a few times. This chain links TRBV5-1 with TRBJ2-7; a possible D gene is TRBD2 (5 bases). Germline assignment: CDR1 SGHRS and CDR2 YFSETQ. V was shortened by 3 bases and J by 2 bases, with 9 bases between the two germline ends. The CDR3 has 13 amino acids. In DNA, the CDR3 is TGCGCCAGCAGCTCCGGGAAGCCCTACGAGCAGTACTTC. This codes for CASSSGKPYEQYF.

The chain has TRBV5-1 and TRBJ1-2; tentative D call: TRBD1 (5 bases). CDR3 size: 14 residues. V shed 0 bases and J shed 8 bases, with 14 bases lying between them. CDR1 is SGHRS, CDR2 YFSETQ, per germline. The CDR3 spells CASSLDTVAGGYTF. As DNA, the CDR3 is TGCGCCAGCAGCTTGGACACCGTGGCAGGGGGCTACACCTTC.

The count of this clone is one. The rearrangement joins TRBV6-1 to TRBJ1-1; a weak D match, TRBD1 (6 bases). In germline, CDR1 is MNHNS, CDR2 SASEGT. The CDR3 is 15 residues long. The V and J ends lost 5 bases and 3 bases respectively, with 16 bases between them. The CDR3 here is CASSPPRGSDTEAFF. The CDR3 nucleotides are TGTGCCAGCAGTCCCCCCAGGGGCTCGGACACTGAAGCTTTCTTT.

This clone was seen a single time. The gene calls are TRBV9 and TRBJ2-7; no clear D. V was clipped by 0 bases and J by 6 bases, with 10 bases between them. The length of the CDR3 is 13 residues. Germline CDR1 and CDR2: SGDLS and YYNGEE. CDR3 DNA: TGTGCCAGCAGCGTAGCCCAAGTAGGCGAGCAGTACTTC. Translating gives CASSVAQVGEQYF.

CDR3 sequence (DNA): TGTGCCAGTAGTATAGCCAGGGCAGATGGCAATCAGCCCCAGCATTTT. The encoded protein is CASSIARADGNQPQHF. The V gene is TRBV19, the J gene TRBJ1-5; a weak D match, TRBD1 (5 bases). CDR1 LNHDA and CDR2 SQIVND come from the germline V gene (reference sequence). The CDR3 is made up of 16 amino acids. Trimming removed 1 base from V and 2 bases from J, with 12 bases in between.

The chain couples TRBV7-8 to TRBJ2-7; perhaps TRBD2 as D (6 bases). In germline, CDR1 is SGHVS, CDR2 FQNEAQ. Trimming removed 3 bases from V and 0 bases from J, with 15 bases in between. This CDR3 region has 16 residues. CDR3 in DNA: TGTGCCAGCAGCTTCCGTTTCCGGGAGTCCTCCTACGAGCAGTACTTC. It specifies CASSFRFRESSYEQYF.

A note on this clone: A read error may produce the germline difference seen at one junction end. The CDR3 DNA sequence: TGTGCCAGCAGCATAACCGGGACCTCGGAGACCCAGTACTTC. Translation gives CASSITGTSETQYF. The chain employs TRBV7-3 and TRBJ2-5, with D perhaps given as TRBD1 or TRBD2 (5 bases each). Germline CDR1 is SGHTA and CDR2 is FQGTGA. The CDR3 extends over 14 amino acids.

The chain joins TRBV28 to TRBJ1-2, with TRBD1 as a possible D gene (5 bases). Germline V gene lookup returns CDR1 MDHEN and CDR2 SYDVKM. The CDR3 sequence is 13 residues long. Trimming removed 3 bases at V and 7 bases at J, with 12 bases between. CDR3 region: CASSFNRSPGYTF. CDR3 coding DNA: TGTGCCAGCAGTTTTAACAGGTCGCCTGGCTACACCTTC.

The V call is TRBV7-8, the J call TRBJ2-7; D is tentatively TRBD1 or TRBD2 (5 bases each). The CDR3 consists of 15 residues. Trimming removed 4 bases from V and 0 bases from J, with 13 bases in between. Germline assignment: CDR1 SGHVS and CDR2 FQNEAQ. The CDR3 region has the DNA TGTGCCAGCAGCTACGGGACCAAACACTCCTACGAGCAGTACTTC. It yields the protein CASSYGTKHSYEQYF.

V gene TRBV7-6 combines with J gene TRBJ2-2; no clear D. Germline values: CDR1 SGHVS, CDR2 FNYEAQ. Trimming pared 8 bases from V and 3 bases from J, leaving 13 bases between. The CDR3 length is 14 residues. The CDR3 sequence is CASLETRDTGELFF. In nucleotides, the CDR3 is TGTGCCAGCCTTGAGACGCGCGACACCGGGGAGCTGTTTTTT.